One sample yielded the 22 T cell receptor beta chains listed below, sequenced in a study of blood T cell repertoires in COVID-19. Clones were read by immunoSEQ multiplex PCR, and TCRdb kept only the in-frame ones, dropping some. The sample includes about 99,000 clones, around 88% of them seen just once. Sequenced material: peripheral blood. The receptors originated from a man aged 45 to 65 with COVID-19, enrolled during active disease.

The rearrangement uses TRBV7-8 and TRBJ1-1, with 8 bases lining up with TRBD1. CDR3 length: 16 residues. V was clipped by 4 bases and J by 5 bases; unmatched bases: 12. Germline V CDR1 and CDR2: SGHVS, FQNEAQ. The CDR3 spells CASSSFGTGSLTEAFF. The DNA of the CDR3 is TGTGCCAGCAGCTCTTTCGGGACAGGTTCGCTGACTGAAGCTTTCTTT.

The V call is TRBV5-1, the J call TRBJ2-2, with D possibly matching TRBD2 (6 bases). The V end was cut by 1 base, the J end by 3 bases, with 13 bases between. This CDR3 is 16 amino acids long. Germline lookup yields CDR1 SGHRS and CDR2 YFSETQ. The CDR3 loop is CASSLWGVRDTGELFF. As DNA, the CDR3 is TGCGCCAGCAGCTTGTGGGGGGTCAGGGACACCGGGGAGCTGTTTTTT. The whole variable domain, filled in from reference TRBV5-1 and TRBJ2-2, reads KAGVTQTPRYLIKTRGQQVTLSCSPISGHRSVSWYQQTPGQGLQFLFEYFSETQRNKGNFPGRFSGRQFSNSRSEMNVSTLELGDSALYLCASSLWGVRDTGELFFGEGSRLTVL.

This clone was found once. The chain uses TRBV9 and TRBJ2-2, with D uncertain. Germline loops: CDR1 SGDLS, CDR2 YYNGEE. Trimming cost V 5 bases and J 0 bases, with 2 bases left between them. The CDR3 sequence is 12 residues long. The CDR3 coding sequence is TGTGCCAGCAGTACGAACACCGGGGAGCTGTTTTTT. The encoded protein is CASSTNTGELFF.

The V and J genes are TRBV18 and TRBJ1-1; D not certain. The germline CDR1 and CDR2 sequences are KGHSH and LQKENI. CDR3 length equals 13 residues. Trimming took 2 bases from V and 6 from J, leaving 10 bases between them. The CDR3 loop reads CASSPMRVAEAFF. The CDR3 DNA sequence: TGTGCCAGCTCACCAATGAGGGTGGCTGAAGCTTTCTTT. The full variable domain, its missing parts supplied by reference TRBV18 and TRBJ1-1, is NAGVMQNPRHLVRRRGQEARLRCSPMKGHSHVYWYRQLPEEGLKFMVYLQKENIIDESGMPKERFSAEFPKEGPSILRIQQVVRGDSAAYFCASSPMRVAEAFFGQGTRLTVV.

CDR3 sequence reads: CASSRDLGGQPQHF. The CDR3 DNA reads as TGTGCCAGCAGTCGCGACCTTGGAGGTCAGCCCCAGCATTTT. The V and J genes are TRBV6-5 and TRBJ1-5; D call uncertain. Trimming pared 5 bases from V and 6 bases from J, leaving 14 bases between. The germline V gene has CDR1 MNHEY and CDR2 SVGAGI. This CDR3 spans 14 amino acids.

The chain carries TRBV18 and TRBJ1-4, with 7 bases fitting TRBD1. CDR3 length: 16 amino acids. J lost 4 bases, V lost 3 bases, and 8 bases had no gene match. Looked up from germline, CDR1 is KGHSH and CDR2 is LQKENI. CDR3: CASSPLRDRDNEKLFF. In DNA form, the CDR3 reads TGTGCCAGCTCACCGTTACGGGACAGAGATAATGAAAAACTGTTTTTT.

The CDR3, as DNA: TGTGCCAGCAGTTACTCGAGTCGGTGGGGCGATGGCTACACCTTC. Residues: CASSYSSRWGDGYTF. The genes are TRBV6-5 and TRBJ1-2, with D perhaps matching TRBD1 (5 bases). CDR1 is MNHEY and CDR2 is SVGAGI in the germline V gene. This CDR3 is built from 15 residues. Deletions cut 0 bases from V and 6 bases from J, with 14 bases between.

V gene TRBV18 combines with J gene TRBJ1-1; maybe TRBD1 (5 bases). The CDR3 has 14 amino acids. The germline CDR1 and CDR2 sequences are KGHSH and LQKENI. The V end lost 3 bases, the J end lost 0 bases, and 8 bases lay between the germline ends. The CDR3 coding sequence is TGTGCCAGCTCACCTGACAGATTGAACACTGAAGCTTTCTTT. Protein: CASSPDRLNTEAFF.

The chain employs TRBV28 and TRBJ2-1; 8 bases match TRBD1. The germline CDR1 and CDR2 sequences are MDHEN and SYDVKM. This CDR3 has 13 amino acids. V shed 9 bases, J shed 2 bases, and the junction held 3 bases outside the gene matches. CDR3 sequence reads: CASGGQAYNEQFF. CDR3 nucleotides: TGTGCCAGTGGGGGACAGGCCTACAATGAGCAGTTCTTC.

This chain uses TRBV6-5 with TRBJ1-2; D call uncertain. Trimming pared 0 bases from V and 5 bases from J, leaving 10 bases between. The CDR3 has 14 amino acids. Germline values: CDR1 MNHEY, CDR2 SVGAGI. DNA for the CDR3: TGTGCCAGCAGTTACTCGGCAGTGCATTATGGCTACACCTTC. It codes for CASSYSAVHYGYTF.

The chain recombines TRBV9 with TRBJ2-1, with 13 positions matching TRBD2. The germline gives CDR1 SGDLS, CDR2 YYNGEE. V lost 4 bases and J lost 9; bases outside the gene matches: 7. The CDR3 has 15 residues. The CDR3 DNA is TGTGCCAGCAGCACTGGACTAGCGGGGGTTTCTGAGCAGTTCTTC. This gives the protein CASSTGLAGVSEQFF.

The chain's CDR3 is CATRRGGPYGYGYTF. CDR3 DNA sequence: TGTGCCACCAGACGGGGGGGTCCTTACGGCTATGGCTACACCTTC. This chain links TRBV28 with TRBJ1-2, with D possibly TRBD1 on 5 matching bases. V was clipped by 10 bases and J by 4 bases, with 22 bases between them. Germline V gene sequence: CDR1 MDHEN, CDR2 SYDVKM. CDR3 length: 15 residues.

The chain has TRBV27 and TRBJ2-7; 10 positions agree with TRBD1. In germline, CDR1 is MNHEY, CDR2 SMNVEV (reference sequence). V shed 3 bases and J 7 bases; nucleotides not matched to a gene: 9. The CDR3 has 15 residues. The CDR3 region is CASSFRPGQGWEQYF. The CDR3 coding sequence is TGTGCCAGCAGTTTCCGTCCGGGACAGGGGTGGGAGCAGTACTTC.

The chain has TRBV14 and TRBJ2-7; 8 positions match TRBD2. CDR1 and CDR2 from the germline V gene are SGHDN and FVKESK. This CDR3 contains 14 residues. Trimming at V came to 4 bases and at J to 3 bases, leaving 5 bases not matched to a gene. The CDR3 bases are TGTGCCAGCAGCCCATTAGCGGGGTTCTACGAGCAGTACTTC. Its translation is CASSPLAGFYEQYF.

For the CDR3, the DNA is TGTGCCAGCAGCTTAGTCAGGGGGTCGGGAGAGACCCAGTACTTC. Encoded protein: CASSLVRGSGETQYF. The chain carries TRBV11-2 and TRBJ2-5, with 7 bases lining up with TRBD1. V lost 1 base, J lost 4 bases, and 6 bases stayed unmatched. The CDR3 sequence is 15 residues long. Germline V gene data show CDR1 as SGHAT and CDR2 as FQNNGV.

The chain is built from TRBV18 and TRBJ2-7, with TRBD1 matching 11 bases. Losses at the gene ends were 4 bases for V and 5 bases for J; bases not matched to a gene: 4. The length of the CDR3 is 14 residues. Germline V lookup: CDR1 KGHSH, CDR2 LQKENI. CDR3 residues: CASSLDRGLDEQYF. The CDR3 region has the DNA TGTGCCAGCTCACTGGACAGGGGGCTAGACGAGCAGTACTTC. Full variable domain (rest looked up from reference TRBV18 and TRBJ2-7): NAGVMQNPRHLVRRRGQEARLRCSPMKGHSHVYWYRQLPEEGLKFMVYLQKENIIDESGMPKERFSAEFPKEGPSILRIQQVVRGDSAAYFCASSLDRGLDEQYFGPGTRLTVT.

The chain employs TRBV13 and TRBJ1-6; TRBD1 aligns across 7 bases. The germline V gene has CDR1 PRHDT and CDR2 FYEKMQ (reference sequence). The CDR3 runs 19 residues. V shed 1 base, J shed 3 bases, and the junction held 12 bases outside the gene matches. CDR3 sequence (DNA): TGTGCCAGCAGCTTAGCGGGGCAGGGGGGTTCCTTCTATAATTCACCCCTCCACTTT. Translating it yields CASSLAGQGGSFYNSPLHF.

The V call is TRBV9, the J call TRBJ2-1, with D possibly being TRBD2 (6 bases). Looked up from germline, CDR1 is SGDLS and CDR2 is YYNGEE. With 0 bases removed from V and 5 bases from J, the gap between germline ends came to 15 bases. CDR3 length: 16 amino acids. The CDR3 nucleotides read TGTGCCAGCAGCGTAGGTTTTAGCGGAAACAACAATGAGCAGTTCTTC. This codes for CASSVGFSGNNNEQFF. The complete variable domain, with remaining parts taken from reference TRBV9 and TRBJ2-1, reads DSGVTQTPKHLITATGQRVTLRCSPRSGDLSVYWYQQSLDQGLQFLIQYYNGEERAKGNILERFSAQQFPDLHSELNLSSLELGDSALYFCASSVGFSGNNNEQFFGPGTRLTVL.

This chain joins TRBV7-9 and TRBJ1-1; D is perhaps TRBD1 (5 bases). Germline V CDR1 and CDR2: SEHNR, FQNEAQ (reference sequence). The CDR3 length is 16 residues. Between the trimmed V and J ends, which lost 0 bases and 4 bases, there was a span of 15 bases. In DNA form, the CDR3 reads TGTGCCAGCAGCTTAGCTAACGGGGGGTCGGGCACTGAAGCTTTCTTT. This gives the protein CASSLANGGSGTEAFF.

CDR3 sequence reads: CASSQLDSYGYTF. The CDR3 DNA sequence: TGTGCCAGCAGCCAGCTGGACAGTTATGGCTACACCTTC. This chain connects TRBV3-1 (or the pseudogene TRBV3-2) to TRBJ1-2, with a possible D match to TRBD1 (6 bases). Per germline, CDR1 LGHDT and CDR2 YNNKEL (reference sequence). This CDR3 is 13 amino acids long. V dropped 3 bases and J dropped 5 bases, with 10 bases sitting between them.

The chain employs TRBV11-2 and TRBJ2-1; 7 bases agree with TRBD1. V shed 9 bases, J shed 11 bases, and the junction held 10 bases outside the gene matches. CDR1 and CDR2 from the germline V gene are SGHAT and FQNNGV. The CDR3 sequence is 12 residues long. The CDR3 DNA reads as TGTGCCAGGTCCGAATGGGACAGACAGCAGTTCTTC. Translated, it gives CARSEWDRQQFF.

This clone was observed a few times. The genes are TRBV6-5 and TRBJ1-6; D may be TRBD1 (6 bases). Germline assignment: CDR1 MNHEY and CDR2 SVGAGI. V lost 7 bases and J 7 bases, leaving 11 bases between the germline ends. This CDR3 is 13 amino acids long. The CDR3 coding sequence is TGTGCCAGCATCCAGGGGCCCAATTCACCCCTCCACTTT. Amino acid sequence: CASIQGPNSPLHF.